The source of this T cell receptor (beta chain) is a study of cytomegalovirus exposure and HLA in healthy donors. A multiplex PCR was run with 60 Vbeta primers and 13 Jbeta primers. Clones were read by immunoSEQ multiplex PCR, and TCRdb kept only the in-frame ones, dropping some. Of approximately 150,000 clones listed, over 75% are singletons. The CDR3 runs 15 residues. V shed 4 bases and J 3 bases; nucleotides not matched to a gene: 9. Germline V gene lookup returns CDR1 ENHRY and CDR2 SYGVKD. This receptor was taken from a male donor in good health and CMV-seronegative. Sample: PBMCs. The chain recombines TRBV10-3 with TRBJ2-7; 7 bases are a match to TRBD1. CDR3 nucleotide sequence: TGTGCCATCAGTGGCACCCCGACAGGGAACTACGAGCAGTACTTC. Its translation: CAISGTPTGNYEQYF.